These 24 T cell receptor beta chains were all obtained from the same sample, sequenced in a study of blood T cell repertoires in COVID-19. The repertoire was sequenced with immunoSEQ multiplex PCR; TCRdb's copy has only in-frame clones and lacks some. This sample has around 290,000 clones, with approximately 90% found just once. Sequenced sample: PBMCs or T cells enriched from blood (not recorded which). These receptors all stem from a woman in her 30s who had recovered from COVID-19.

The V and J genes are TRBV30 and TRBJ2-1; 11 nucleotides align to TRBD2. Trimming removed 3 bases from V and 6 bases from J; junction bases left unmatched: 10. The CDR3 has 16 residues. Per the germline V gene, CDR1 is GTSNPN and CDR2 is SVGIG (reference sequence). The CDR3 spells CAWSVGTSGFPNEQFF. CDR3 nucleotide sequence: TGTGCCTGGAGCGTTGGGACTAGCGGCTTTCCCAATGAGCAGTTCTTC.

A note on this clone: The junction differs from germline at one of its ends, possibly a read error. For the CDR3, the DNA is TGTGCCAGCAGCGAAGGGACACCTCAAGAGACCCAGTACTTC. Residues: CASSEGTPQETQYF. The V gene is TRBV6-1, the J gene TRBJ2-5, with D possibly matching TRBD1 (6 bases). The CDR3 extends over 14 amino acids. The germline CDR1 and CDR2 sequences are MNHNS and SASEGT.

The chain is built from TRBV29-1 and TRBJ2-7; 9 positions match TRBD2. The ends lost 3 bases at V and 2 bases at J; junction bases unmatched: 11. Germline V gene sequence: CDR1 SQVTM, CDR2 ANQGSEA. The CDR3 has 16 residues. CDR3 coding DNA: TGCAGCGTTGAGAGGGGGCTGCGGGAGGGGACCTACGAGCAGTACTTC. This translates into CSVERGLREGTYEQYF.

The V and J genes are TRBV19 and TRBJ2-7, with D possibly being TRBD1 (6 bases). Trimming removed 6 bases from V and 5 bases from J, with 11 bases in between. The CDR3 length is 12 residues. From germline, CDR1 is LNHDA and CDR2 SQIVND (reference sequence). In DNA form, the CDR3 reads TGTGCCAGTAGCAACAGGGCCGACGAGCAGTACTTC. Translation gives CASSNRADEQYF. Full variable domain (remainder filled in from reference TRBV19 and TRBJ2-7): DGGITQSPKYLFRKEGQNVTLSCEQNLNHDAMYWYRQDPGQGLRLIYYSQIVNDFQKGDIAEGYSVSREKKESFPLTVTSAQKNPTAFYLCASSNRADEQYFGPGTRLTVT.

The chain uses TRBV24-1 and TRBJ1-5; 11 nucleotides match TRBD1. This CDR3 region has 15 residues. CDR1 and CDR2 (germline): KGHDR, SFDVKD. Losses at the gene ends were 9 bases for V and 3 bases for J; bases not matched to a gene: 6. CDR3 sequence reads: CATGTGGNLNQPQHF. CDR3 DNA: TGTGCCACCGGGACAGGGGGAAATCTCAATCAGCCCCAGCATTTT.

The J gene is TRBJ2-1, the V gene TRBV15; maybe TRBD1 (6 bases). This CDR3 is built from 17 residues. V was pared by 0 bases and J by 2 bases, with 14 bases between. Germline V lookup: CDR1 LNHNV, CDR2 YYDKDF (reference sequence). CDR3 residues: CATSRDFRGYTYNEQFF. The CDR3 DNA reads TGTGCCACCAGCAGAGATTTCAGGGGATACACCTACAATGAGCAGTTCTTC. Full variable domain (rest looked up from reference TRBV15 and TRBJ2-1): DAMVIQNPRYQVTQFGKPVTLSCSQTLNHNVMYWYQQKSSQAPKLLFHYYDKDFNNEADTPDNFQSRRPNTSFCFLDIRSPGLGDTAMYLCATSRDFRGYTYNEQFFGPGTRLTVL.

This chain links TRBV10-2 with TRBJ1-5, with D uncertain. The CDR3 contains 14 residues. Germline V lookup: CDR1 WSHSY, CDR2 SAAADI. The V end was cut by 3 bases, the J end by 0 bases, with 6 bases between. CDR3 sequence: CASSDINSNQPQHF. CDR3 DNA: TGCGCCAGCAGTGATATAAATAGCAATCAGCCCCAGCATTTT.

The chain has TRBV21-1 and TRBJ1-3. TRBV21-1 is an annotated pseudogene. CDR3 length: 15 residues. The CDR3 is CASSKEAVGADTIYF. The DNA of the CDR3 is TGTGCCAGCAGCAAAGAAGCGGTAGGAGCGGACACCATATATTTT.

CDR3 sequence (DNA): TGTGCCAGCAGCCAAGGGGACTCTTTCTCTGGGGCCAACGTCCTGACTTTC. It is translated as CASSQGDSFSGANVLTF. The chain is built from TRBV3-1 (or the pseudogene TRBV3-2) and TRBJ2-6, with a weak D call TRBD2 (6 bases). Germline-derived CDR1 and CDR2 are LGHDT and YNNKEL (reference sequence). This CDR3 is built from 17 residues. Between the trimmed V and J ends, which lost 1 base and 0 bases, there was a span of 10 bases.

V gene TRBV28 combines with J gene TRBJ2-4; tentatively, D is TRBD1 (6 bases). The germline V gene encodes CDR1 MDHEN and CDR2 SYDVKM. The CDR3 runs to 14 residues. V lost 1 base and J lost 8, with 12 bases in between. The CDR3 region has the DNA TGTGCCAGCAGTTTATTAAAACCAGGGGACATTCAGTACTTC. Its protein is CASSLLKPGDIQYF.

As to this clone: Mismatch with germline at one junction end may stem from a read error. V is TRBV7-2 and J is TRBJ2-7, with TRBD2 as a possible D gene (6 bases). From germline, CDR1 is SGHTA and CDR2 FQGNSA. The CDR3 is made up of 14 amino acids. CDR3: CASSLDIGPLAEGF. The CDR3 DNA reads TGTGCCAGCAGCTTAGATATAGGGCCCTTAGCGGAGGGATTC.

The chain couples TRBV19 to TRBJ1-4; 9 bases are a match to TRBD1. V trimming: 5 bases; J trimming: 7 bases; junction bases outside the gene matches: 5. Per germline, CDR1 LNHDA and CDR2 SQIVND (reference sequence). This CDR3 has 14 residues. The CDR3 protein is CASSSGTGFEKLFF. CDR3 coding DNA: TGTGCCAGTAGTTCCGGGACAGGGTTTGAAAAACTGTTTTTT.

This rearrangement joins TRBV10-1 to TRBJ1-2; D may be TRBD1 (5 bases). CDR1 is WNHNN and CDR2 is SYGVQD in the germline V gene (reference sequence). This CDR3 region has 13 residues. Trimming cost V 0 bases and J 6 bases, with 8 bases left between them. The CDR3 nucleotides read TGCGCCAGCAGTGAGTCCCGGGGGAATGGCTACACCTTC. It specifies CASSESRGNGYTF.

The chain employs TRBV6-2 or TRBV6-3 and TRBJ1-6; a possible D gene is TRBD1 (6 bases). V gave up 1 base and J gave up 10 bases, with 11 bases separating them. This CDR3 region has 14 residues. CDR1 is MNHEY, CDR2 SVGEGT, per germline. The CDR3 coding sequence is TGTGCCAGCAGTTACTGGGGGCATGGATCACCCCTCCACTTT. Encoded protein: CASSYWGHGSPLHF.

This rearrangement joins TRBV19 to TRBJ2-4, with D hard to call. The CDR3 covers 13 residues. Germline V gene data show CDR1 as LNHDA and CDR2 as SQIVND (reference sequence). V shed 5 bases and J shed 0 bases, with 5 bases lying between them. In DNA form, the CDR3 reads TGTGCCAGTAGTGGCCAAGCCAAAAACATTCAGTACTTC. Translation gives CASSGQAKNIQYF.

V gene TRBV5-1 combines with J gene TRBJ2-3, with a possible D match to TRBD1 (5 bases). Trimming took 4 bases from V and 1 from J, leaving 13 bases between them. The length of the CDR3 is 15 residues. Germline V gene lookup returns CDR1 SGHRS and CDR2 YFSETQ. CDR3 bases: TGCGCCAGCAGCGAGACAGTATCGGGCACAGATACGCAGTATTTT. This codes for CASSETVSGTDTQYF.

CDR3 nucleotides: TGTGCCAGCATCGGGACAGGTACCTATGGCTACACCTTC. This translates into CASIGTGTYGYTF. The V and J genes are TRBV12-3 or TRBV12-4 and TRBJ1-2; TRBD1 agrees at 8 bases. V gave up 7 bases and J gave up 4 bases; unmatched junction bases: 5. The CDR3 runs to 13 residues.

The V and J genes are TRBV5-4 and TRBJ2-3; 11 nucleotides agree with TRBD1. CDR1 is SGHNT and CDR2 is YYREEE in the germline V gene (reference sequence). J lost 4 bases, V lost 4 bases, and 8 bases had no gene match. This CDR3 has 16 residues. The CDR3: CASSTGQGASSDTQYF. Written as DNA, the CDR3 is TGTGCCAGCAGCACCGGACAGGGGGCGAGTTCAGATACGCAGTATTTT.

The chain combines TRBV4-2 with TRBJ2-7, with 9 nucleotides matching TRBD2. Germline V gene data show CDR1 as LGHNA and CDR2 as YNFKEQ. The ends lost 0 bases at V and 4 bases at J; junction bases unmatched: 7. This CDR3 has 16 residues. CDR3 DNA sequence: TGTGCCAGCAGCCAAGATAGTAGCGGGAGAGGTTACGAGCAGTACTTC. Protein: CASSQDSSGRGYEQYF.

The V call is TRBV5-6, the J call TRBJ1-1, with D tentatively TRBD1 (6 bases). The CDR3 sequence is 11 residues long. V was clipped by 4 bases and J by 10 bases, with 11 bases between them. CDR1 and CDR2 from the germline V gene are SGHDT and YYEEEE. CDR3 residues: CASSARGRAFF. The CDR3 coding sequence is TGTGCCAGCAGCGCCAGGGGAAGAGCTTTCTTT.

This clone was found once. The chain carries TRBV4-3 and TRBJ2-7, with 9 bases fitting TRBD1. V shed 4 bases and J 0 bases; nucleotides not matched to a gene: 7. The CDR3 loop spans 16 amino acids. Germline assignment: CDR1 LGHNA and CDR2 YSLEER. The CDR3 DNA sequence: TGCGCCAGCAGCCCACAACAGGGGGCCCACTCCTACGAGCAGTACTTC. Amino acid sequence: CASSPQQGAHSYEQYF.

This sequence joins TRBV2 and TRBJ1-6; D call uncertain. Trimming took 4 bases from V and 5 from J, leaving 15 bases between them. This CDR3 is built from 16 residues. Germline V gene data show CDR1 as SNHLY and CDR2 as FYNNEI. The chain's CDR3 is CASSAGSSGHNSPLHF. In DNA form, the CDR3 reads TGTGCCAGCAGTGCGGGATCCTCCGGGCATAATTCACCCCTCCACTTT.

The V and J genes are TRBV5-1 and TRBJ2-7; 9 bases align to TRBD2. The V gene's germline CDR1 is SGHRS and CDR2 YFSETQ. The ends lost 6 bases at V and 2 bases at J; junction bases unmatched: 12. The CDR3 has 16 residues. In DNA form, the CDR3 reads TGCGCCAGCAAAACCGGTAGCGGGAGTTCCCCCTACGAGCAGTACTTC. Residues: CASKTGSGSSPYEQYF.

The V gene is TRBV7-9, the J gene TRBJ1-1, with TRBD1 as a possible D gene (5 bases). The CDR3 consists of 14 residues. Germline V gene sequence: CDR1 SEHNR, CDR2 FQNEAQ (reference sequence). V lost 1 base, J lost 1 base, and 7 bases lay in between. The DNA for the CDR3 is TGTGCCAGCAGCTTAGAGGGGCCGAACACTGAAGCTTTCTTT. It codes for CASSLEGPNTEAFF.